Reported below is one T cell receptor (beta chain). The CDR3 contains 16 residues. CDR1 and CDR2 (germline): SGHNT, YYREEE (reference sequence). Germline trimming cut 1 base from V and 5 bases from J; bases unmatched to any gene: 7. The source of the sample is a study of blood T cell repertoires in COVID-19. Study-wide context: Acute-phase and convalescent COVID-19 samples originated in the United States, Italy and Spain. Sample material is recorded as cDNA or gDNA derived from T cells, B-cell-depleted T cells, or PBMCs.

Original analysis: By means of reference gene primer amplification, nucleated cell counts were estimated. TCRdb's copy holds only in-frame clones and misses some; the assay was immunoSEQ multiplex PCR. The V and J calls and clone size were taken over from that table, and D and trimming were inferred from the DNA. This table holds 100,000 to 150,000 clones, 81% found once. The gene calls are TRBV5-4 and TRBJ2-1; the match to TRBD1 covers 9 bases. The specimen sequenced was peripheral blood. This sequence was found in a woman aged 50 to 60 with acute or convalescent COVID-19. CDR3 in DNA: TGTGCCAGCAGCTTGCCACCGGGACAGGGCGACAATGAGCAGTTCTTC. Translating gives CASSLPPGQGDNEQFF.